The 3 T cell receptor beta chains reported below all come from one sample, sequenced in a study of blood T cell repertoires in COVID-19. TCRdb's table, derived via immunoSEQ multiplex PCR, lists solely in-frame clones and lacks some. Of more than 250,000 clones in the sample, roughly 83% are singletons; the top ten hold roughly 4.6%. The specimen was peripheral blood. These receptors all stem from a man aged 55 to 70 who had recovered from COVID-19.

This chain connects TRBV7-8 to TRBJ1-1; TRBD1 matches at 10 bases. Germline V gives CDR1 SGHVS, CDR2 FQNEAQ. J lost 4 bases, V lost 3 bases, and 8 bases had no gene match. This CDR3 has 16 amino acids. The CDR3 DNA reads TGTGCCAGCAGCTTTTCCGACAGGGGGCTGGGCACTGAAGCTTTCTTT. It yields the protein CASSFSDRGLGTEAFF.

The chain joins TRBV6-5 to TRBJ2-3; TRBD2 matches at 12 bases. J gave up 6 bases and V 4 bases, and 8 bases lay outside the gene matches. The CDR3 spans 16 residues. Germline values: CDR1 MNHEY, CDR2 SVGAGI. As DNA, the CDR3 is TGTGCCAGCAGTTGGAGCCTAGCGGGGGGGGACGATACGCAGTATTTT. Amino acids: CASSWSLAGGDDTQYF.

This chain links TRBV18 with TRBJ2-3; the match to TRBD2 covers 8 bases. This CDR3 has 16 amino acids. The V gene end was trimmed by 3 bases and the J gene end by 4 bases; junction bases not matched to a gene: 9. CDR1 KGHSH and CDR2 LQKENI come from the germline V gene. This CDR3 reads CASSPRPIGGADTQYF. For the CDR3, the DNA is TGTGCCAGCTCACCCCGACCTATCGGGGGGGCAGATACGCAGTATTTT.